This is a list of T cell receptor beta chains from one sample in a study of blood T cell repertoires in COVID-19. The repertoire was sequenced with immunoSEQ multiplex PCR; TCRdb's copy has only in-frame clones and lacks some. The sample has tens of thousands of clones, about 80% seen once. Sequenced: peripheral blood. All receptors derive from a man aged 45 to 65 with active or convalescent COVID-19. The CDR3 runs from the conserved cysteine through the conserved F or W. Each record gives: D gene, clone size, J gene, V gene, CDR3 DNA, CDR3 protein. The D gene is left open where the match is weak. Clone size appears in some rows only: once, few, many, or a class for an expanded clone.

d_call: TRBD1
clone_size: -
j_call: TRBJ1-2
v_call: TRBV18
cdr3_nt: TGTGCCAGCTCCCCGGGACAGGGTAGAGAGGGCTACACCTTC
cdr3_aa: CASSPGQGREGYTF

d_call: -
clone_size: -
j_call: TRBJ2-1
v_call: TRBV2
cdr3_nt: TGTGCCAGTTTTGGGACCTACGCCGGGGGTGAGCAGTTCTTC
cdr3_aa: CASFGTYAGGEQFF

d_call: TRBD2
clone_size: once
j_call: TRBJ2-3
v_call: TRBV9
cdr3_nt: TGTGCCAGCAGCTCCGGGGGGAGGCCCTTCACAGATACGCAGTATTTT
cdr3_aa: CASSSGGRPFTDTQYF

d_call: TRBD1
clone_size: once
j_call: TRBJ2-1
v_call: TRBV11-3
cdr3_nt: TGTGCCAGCAGCAGAGGACAGGGCGGGAATGAGCAGTTCTTC
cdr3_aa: CASSRGQGGNEQFF

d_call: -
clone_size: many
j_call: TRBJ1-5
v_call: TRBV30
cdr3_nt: TGTGCCTGGCGACAGGGCAATCAGCCCCAGCATTTT
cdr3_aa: CAWRQGNQPQHF

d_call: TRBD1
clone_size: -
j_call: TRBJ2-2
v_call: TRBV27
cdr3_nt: TGTGCCAGTCGACACTACGGGCAGGGGGCGAGCACCGGGGAGCTGTTTTTT
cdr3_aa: CASRHYGQGASTGELFF

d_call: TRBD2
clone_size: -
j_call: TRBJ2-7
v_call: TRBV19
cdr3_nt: TGTGCCAGTAGTTTCACCACCGGGACTAGCTCCGAGCAGTACTTC
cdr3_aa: CASSFTTGTSSEQYF

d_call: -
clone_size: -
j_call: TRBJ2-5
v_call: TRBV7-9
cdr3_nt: TGTGCCAGCAGCTTTCTAGAGACCCAGTACTTC
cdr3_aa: CASSFLETQYF

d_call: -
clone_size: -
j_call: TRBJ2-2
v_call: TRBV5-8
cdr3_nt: TGTGCCAGCAGCATCTGGGAGCTGGGGGAGCTGTTTTTT
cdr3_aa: CASSIWELGELFF

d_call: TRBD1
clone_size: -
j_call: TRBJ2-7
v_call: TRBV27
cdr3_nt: TGTGCCAGCAGTCCTTCACAGGGGGCTATCTCCTACGAGCAGTACTTC
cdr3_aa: CASSPSQGAISYEQYF

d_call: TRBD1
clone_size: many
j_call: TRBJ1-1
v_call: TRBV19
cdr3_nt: TGTGCCAGTAGTCCCGGGACAGGGTTCGCTAAAGCTTTCTTT
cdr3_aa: CASSPGTGFAKAFF

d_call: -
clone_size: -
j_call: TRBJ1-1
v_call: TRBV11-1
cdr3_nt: TGTGCCAGCAGCTTAGATTATACAGCGAACACTGAAGCTTTCTTT
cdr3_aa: CASSLDYTANTEAFF

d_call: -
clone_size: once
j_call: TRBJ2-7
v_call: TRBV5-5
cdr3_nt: TGTGCCAGCAGCTTGGAACTTTACTCCTACGAGCAGTACTTC
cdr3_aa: CASSLELYSYEQYF

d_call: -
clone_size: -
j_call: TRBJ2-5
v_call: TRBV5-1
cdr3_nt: TGCGCCAGCAGCTTGGATCTGGCAACCCAAGAGACCCAGTACTTC
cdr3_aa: CASSLDLATQETQYF

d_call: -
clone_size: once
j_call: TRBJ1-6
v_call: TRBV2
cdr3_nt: TGTGCCAGCATTAGAGCCCCACTAGGGTCTAGGTCACCCCTCCACTTT
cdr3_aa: CASIRAPLGSRSPLHF

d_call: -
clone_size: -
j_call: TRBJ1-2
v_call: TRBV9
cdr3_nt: TGTGCCAGCAGCGTAGGTCAGACTTCCTATGGCTACACCTTC
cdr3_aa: CASSVGQTSYGYTF

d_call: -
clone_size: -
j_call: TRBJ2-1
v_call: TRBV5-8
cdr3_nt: TGTGCCAGCAGGATACCGGGACTCGTGAATGAGCAGTTCTTC
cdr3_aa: CASRIPGLVNEQFF

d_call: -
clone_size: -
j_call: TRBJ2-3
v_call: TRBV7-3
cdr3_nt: TGTGCCAGCAGAGCGGTGGGCACAGATACGCAGTATTTT
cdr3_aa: CASRAVGTDTQYF

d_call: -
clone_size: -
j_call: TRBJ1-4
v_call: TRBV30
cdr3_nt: TGTGCCTGGAGTGGGTTAGATGCAACTAATGAAAAACTGTTTTTT
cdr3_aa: CAWSGLDATNEKLFF

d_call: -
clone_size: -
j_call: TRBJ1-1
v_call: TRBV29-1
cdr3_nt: TGCAGCGGCGCAGGGTGGGAGAACACTGAAGCTTTCTTT
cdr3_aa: CSGAGWENTEAFF

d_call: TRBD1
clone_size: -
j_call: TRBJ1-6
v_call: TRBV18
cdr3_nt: TGTGCCAGCTCAGTGACCGGGACAGGGGTAAGATCACCCCTCCACTTT
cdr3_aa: CASSVTGTGVRSPLHF

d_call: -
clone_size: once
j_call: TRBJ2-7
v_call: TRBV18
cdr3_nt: TGTGCCAGCTCATCCCAGGGGGGTTCGGACGAGCAGTACTTC
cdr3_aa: CASSSQGGSDEQYF

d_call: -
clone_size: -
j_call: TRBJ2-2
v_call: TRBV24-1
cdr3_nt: TGTGCCACCAGTGATTGGGGGGGCTCGGACACCGGGGAGCTGTTTTTT
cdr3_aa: CATSDWGGSDTGELFF

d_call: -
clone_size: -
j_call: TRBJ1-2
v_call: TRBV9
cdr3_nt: TGTGCCAGCAGCGTAGAGGGGTACTATGGCTACACCTTC
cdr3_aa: CASSVEGYYGYTF

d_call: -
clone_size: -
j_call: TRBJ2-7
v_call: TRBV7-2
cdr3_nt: TGTGCCAGCAGCTTACCCAGTTTATACGAGCAGTACTTC
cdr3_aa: CASSLPSLYEQYF

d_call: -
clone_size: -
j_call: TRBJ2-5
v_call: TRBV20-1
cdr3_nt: TGCAGTGCTAGTATGTCCGAGGGTAGCGAGACCCAGTACTTC
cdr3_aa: CSASMSEGSETQYF

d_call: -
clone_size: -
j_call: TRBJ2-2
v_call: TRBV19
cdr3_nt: TGTGCCAGTAGTATAAGTCGAACTCAACTTAACACCGGGGAGCTGTTTTTT
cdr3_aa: CASSISRTQLNTGELFF